This T cell receptor (beta chain) was sequenced during a study of human T cells and chemical hapten exposure. Trimming left V 7 bases short and J 4 bases short, with 13 bases between. The length of the CDR3 is 13 residues. Time point specified: pre-sensitization, week 0. Treatment noted: therapeutic diphenylcyclopropenone sensitization with weekly scalp DPC. Ten or more counts support this clonotype. It was the library that attached unique molecular identifiers to individual cDNA molecules. Authors' data handling: Per-sample TCR counts ranged from about 23,224 to 750,000, median 95,638. TCRdb passed the RACE reads through MiXCR, listing each CDR3 protein once. These V and J calls are TCRdb output, not the study's own analysis. The table has some 98,000 distinct CDR3 sequences, about a tenth seen once; the top ten hold about 3%.

Here the sequenced sample was whole blood, taken in connection with sensitization to the hapten diphenylcyclopropenone (DPC). The origin of this receptor is a woman aged 60-70 years with alopecia areata. Some clones in this sample may be carry-over from other donors' samples. This chain links TRBV12-3 or TRBV12-4 with TRBJ1-2; no clear D gene. This CDR3 is CASTAWGPYGYTF. The CDR3 nucleotides read TGTGCCAGCACCGCCTGGGGTCCCTATGGCTACACCTTC.